The rows below give T cell receptor beta chains drawn from one sample of a study of beta chain features in type 1 diabetes. Only in-frame clones appear in the TCRdb table, and some are missing; sequencing was by immunoSEQ multiplex PCR. The profile shows approximately 140,000 clones, roughly 10% of them singletons. Sequences were obtained from central memory CD4+ T cells from blood. All receptors derive from a man under 40 with type 1 diabetes. Both conserved end residues are part of each CDR3. The D gene is left open where the match is weak. Size is omitted from some rows. Given values are once, few, many or a class for expanded clones.

j_gene: TRBJ1-2
d_gene: -
v_gene: TRBV16
abundance: -
CDR3aa: CASSQAEYGYTF
CDR3nt: TGTGCCAGCAGCCAAGCGGAGTATGGCTACACCTTC

j_gene: TRBJ2-5
d_gene: TRBD2
v_gene: TRBV2
abundance: -
CDR3aa: CASKGTSEETQYF
CDR3nt: TGTGCCAGCAAGGGGACTAGCGAGGAGACCCAGTACTTC

j_gene: TRBJ1-1
d_gene: TRBD1
v_gene: TRBV13
abundance: -
CDR3aa: CASSRDRLNTEAFF
CDR3nt: TGTGCCAGCAGCAGGGACAGGTTGAACACTGAAGCTTTCTTT

j_gene: TRBJ1-1
d_gene: TRBD1
v_gene: TRBV4-2
abundance: -
CDR3aa: CASSQTQGTEAFF
CDR3nt: TGTGCCAGCAGCCAAACACAGGGGACTGAAGCTTTCTTT

j_gene: TRBJ1-1
d_gene: -
v_gene: TRBV6-5
abundance: -
CDR3aa: CASSYSRSGDTEAFF
CDR3nt: TGTGCCAGCAGTTACTCGAGATCCGGGGACACTGAAGCTTTCTTT

j_gene: TRBJ2-3
d_gene: TRBD2
v_gene: TRBV4-1
abundance: -
CDR3aa: CASSQDSERSGGATDTQYF
CDR3nt: TGCGCCAGCAGCCAAGATAGCGAGAGGAGCGGGGGAGCCACAGATACGCAGTATTTT

j_gene: TRBJ2-7
d_gene: TRBD1
v_gene: TRBV27
abundance: few
CDR3aa: CASSQTGDRYYEQYF
CDR3nt: TGTGCCAGCAGTCAAACAGGGGATCGGTACTACGAGCAGTACTTC

j_gene: TRBJ2-7
d_gene: -
v_gene: TRBV28
abundance: few
CDR3aa: CASRNTGYEQYF
CDR3nt: TGTGCCAGCAGGAACACAGGATACGAGCAGTACTTC

j_gene: TRBJ2-2
d_gene: -
v_gene: TRBV30
abundance: -
CDR3aa: CAWSVPDSGGELFF
CDR3nt: TGTGCCTGGAGTGTACCCGACTCCGGCGGGGAGCTGTTTTTT

j_gene: TRBJ2-3
d_gene: -
v_gene: TRBV9
abundance: -
CDR3aa: CASSVGGDADTQYF
CDR3nt: TGTGCCAGCAGCGTAGGCGGGGATGCAGATACGCAGTATTTT

j_gene: TRBJ2-1
d_gene: -
v_gene: TRBV7-9
abundance: few
CDR3aa: CASSWDTANNEQFF
CDR3nt: TGTGCCAGCAGCTGGGACACTGCCAACAATGAGCAGTTCTTC

j_gene: TRBJ1-2
d_gene: TRBD1
v_gene: TRBV6-6
abundance: few
CDR3aa: CASSRQGDDGYTF
CDR3nt: TGTGCCAGCAGTCGACAGGGTGACGATGGCTACACCTTC

j_gene: TRBJ2-5
d_gene: TRBD1
v_gene: TRBV7-2
abundance: -
CDR3aa: CASSKGQGHQETQYF
CDR3nt: TGTGCCAGCAGCAAGGGACAGGGCCACCAAGAGACCCAGTACTTC

j_gene: TRBJ2-5
d_gene: TRBD2
v_gene: TRBV10-3
abundance: -
CDR3aa: CAISEHIGTSGETQYF
CDR3nt: TGTGCCATCAGTGAGCACATCGGGACTAGTGGGGAGACCCAGTACTTC

j_gene: TRBJ2-7
d_gene: -
v_gene: TRBV5-4
abundance: few
CDR3aa: CASSLVGARSGEQYF
CDR3nt: TGTGCCAGCAGCTTGGTGGGGGCACGGTCGGGGGAGCAGTACTTC

j_gene: TRBJ1-5
d_gene: -
v_gene: TRBV4-2
abundance: few
CDR3aa: CASSQASNQPQHF
CDR3nt: TGTGCCAGCAGCCAAGCGAGCAATCAGCCCCAGCATTTT

j_gene: TRBJ2-5
d_gene: TRBD2
v_gene: TRBV9
abundance: once
CDR3aa: CASSVAVGGGRETQYF
CDR3nt: TGTGCCAGCAGCGTAGCTGTCGGCGGGGGGAGGGAGACCCAGTACTTC

j_gene: TRBJ2-1
d_gene: -
v_gene: TRBV18
abundance: few
CDR3aa: CASSPRVLSSYNEQFF
CDR3nt: TGTGCCAGCTCACCGCGGGTCCTTAGCTCCTACAATGAGCAGTTCTTC

j_gene: TRBJ2-7
d_gene: -
v_gene: TRBV6-6
abundance: -
CDR3aa: CASSYFPGSSYEQYF
CDR3nt: TGTGCCAGCAGTTACTTCCCGGGTAGCTCCTACGAGCAGTACTTC

j_gene: TRBJ2-5
d_gene: -
v_gene: TRBV10-3
abundance: -
CDR3aa: CAIAASGQETQYF
CDR3nt: TGTGCCATTGCCGCCTCGGGGCAAGAGACCCAGTACTTC

j_gene: TRBJ2-4
d_gene: TRBD1
v_gene: TRBV10-3
abundance: few
CDR3aa: CAISESETGQAHQYF
CDR3nt: TGTGCCATCAGTGAGTCCGAAACCGGACAGGCCCACCAGTACTTC

j_gene: TRBJ2-7
d_gene: TRBD1
v_gene: TRBV2
abundance: -
CDR3aa: CASSGQGSEQYF
CDR3nt: TGTGCCAGCAGTGGACAGGGTTCCGAGCAGTACTTC

j_gene: TRBJ2-7
d_gene: -
v_gene: TRBV16
abundance: few
CDR3aa: CASSQSTVSEQYF
CDR3nt: TGTGCCAGCAGCCAATCCACAGTGTCCGAGCAGTACTTC

j_gene: TRBJ2-5
d_gene: -
v_gene: TRBV5-1
abundance: -
CDR3aa: CASSFSYQETQYF
CDR3nt: TGCGCCAGCAGCTTCTCGTATCAAGAGACCCAGTACTTC

j_gene: TRBJ2-4
d_gene: -
v_gene: TRBV4-3
abundance: few
CDR3aa: CASSQDNRAYIQYF
CDR3nt: TGCGCCAGCAGCCAAGATAACAGGGCGTACATTCAGTACTTC

j_gene: TRBJ2-1
d_gene: TRBD2
v_gene: TRBV4-1
abundance: -
CDR3aa: CASSTTSGILVF
CDR3nt: TGCGCCAGCAGCACAACGAGCGGGATCCTGGTCTTC

j_gene: TRBJ2-2
d_gene: -
v_gene: TRBV30
abundance: few
CDR3aa: CAWDRDTFTGELFF
CDR3nt: TGTGCCTGGGACCGGGACACATTTACCGGGGAGCTGTTTTTT

j_gene: TRBJ2-1
d_gene: TRBD2
v_gene: TRBV7-2
abundance: few
CDR3aa: CASSPPGGGAFDEQFF
CDR3nt: TGTGCCAGCAGCCCCCCAGGCGGGGGGGCCTTCGATGAGCAGTTCTTC

j_gene: TRBJ2-7
d_gene: TRBD1
v_gene: TRBV9
abundance: -
CDR3aa: CASSVMGQGYEQYF
CDR3nt: TGTGCCAGCAGCGTAATGGGACAGGGCTACGAGCAGTACTTC

j_gene: TRBJ2-3
d_gene: TRBD2
v_gene: TRBV7-3
abundance: -
CDR3aa: CASSPKAGAGENTQYF
CDR3nt: TGTGCCAGCAGCCCCAAAGCGGGGGCCGGGGAGAATACGCAGTATTTT

j_gene: TRBJ1-1
d_gene: -
v_gene: TRBV19
abundance: -
CDR3aa: CASGHINTEAFF
CDR3nt: TGTGCCAGTGGGCACATCAACACTGAAGCTTTCTTT

j_gene: TRBJ2-3
d_gene: -
v_gene: TRBV9
abundance: few
CDR3aa: CASSVDKGGDTQYF
CDR3nt: TGTGCCAGCAGCGTAGATAAGGGAGGAGATACGCAGTATTTT

j_gene: TRBJ2-5
d_gene: -
v_gene: TRBV10-3
abundance: few
CDR3aa: CAISESTRGARETQYF
CDR3nt: TGTGCCATCAGTGAGTCGACTCGGGGGGCGAGGGAGACCCAGTACTTC

j_gene: TRBJ2-3
d_gene: -
v_gene: TRBV29-1
abundance: few
CDR3aa: CSVEAGGAADTQYF
CDR3nt: TGCAGCGTTGAAGCGGGGGGCGCGGCAGATACGCAGTATTTT

j_gene: TRBJ1-4
d_gene: -
v_gene: TRBV28
abundance: -
CDR3aa: CASSFSATNEKLFF
CDR3nt: TGTGCCAGCAGTTTCAGTGCAACTAATGAAAAACTGTTTTTT

j_gene: TRBJ2-1
d_gene: TRBD2
v_gene: TRBV10-3
abundance: few
CDR3aa: CAISERGDYNEQFF
CDR3nt: TGTGCCATCAGTGAGCGGGGGGACTACAATGAGCAGTTCTTC

j_gene: TRBJ2-7
d_gene: TRBD1
v_gene: TRBV4-2
abundance: -
CDR3aa: CASSQLDRGYEQYF
CDR3nt: TGTGCCAGCAGCCAGCTGGACAGGGGCTACGAGCAGTACTTC

j_gene: TRBJ2-3
d_gene: TRBD2
v_gene: TRBV29-1
abundance: few
CDR3aa: CSAGTSGGTDTQYF
CDR3nt: TGCAGCGCAGGGACTAGCGGGGGTACAGATACGCAGTATTTT

j_gene: TRBJ2-4
d_gene: TRBD1
v_gene: TRBV6-5
abundance: -
CDR3aa: CASSGDRAAKNIQYF
CDR3nt: TGTGCCAGCAGCGGGGACAGGGCAGCCAAAAACATTCAGTACTTC

j_gene: TRBJ1-1
d_gene: TRBD1
v_gene: TRBV29-1
abundance: -
CDR3aa: CSVETGPGGTEAFF
CDR3nt: TGCAGCGTTGAGACAGGGCCAGGAGGCACTGAAGCTTTCTTT

j_gene: TRBJ2-3
d_gene: -
v_gene: TRBV2
abundance: -
CDR3aa: CASSDPTGRGTQYF
CDR3nt: TGTGCCAGCAGTGACCCGACCGGCCGGGGGACGCAGTATTTT

j_gene: TRBJ2-7
d_gene: TRBD1
v_gene: TRBV18
abundance: -
CDR3aa: CASSPGQGGYYEQYF
CDR3nt: TGTGCCAGCTCACCTGGACAGGGGGGTTACTACGAGCAGTACTTC

j_gene: TRBJ2-7
d_gene: -
v_gene: TRBV29-1
abundance: -
CDR3aa: CSVGGGSSSYEQYF
CDR3nt: TGCAGCGTGGGAGGGGGGAGTAGCTCCTACGAGCAGTACTTC

j_gene: TRBJ2-7
d_gene: TRBD1
v_gene: TRBV10-3
abundance: -
CDR3aa: CAISDDRDDEQYF
CDR3nt: TGTGCCATCAGTGACGACAGGGATGACGAGCAGTACTTC

j_gene: TRBJ2-1
d_gene: TRBD2
v_gene: TRBV7-9
abundance: many
CDR3aa: CASRFSLAGVGDEQFF
CDR3nt: TGTGCCAGCAGATTTTCACTAGCGGGGGTTGGGGACGAGCAGTTCTTC

j_gene: TRBJ2-5
d_gene: -
v_gene: TRBV2
abundance: -
CDR3aa: CAIKDNGQETQYF
CDR3nt: TGTGCCATCAAGGACAACGGCCAAGAGACCCAGTACTTC

j_gene: TRBJ1-1
d_gene: -
v_gene: TRBV28
abundance: -
CDR3aa: CASSAATPGGAFF
CDR3nt: TGTGCCAGCAGTGCCGCAACTCCCGGGGGAGCTTTCTTT

j_gene: TRBJ2-7
d_gene: -
v_gene: TRBV5-4
abundance: -
CDR3aa: CASSQVGDSFYEQYF
CDR3nt: TGTGCCAGCAGCCAAGTTGGCGACAGTTTCTACGAGCAGTACTTC

j_gene: TRBJ1-1
d_gene: -
v_gene: TRBV28
abundance: few
CDR3aa: CASSLRGTEAFF
CDR3nt: TGTGCCAGCAGCTTGCGGGGCACTGAAGCTTTCTTT

j_gene: TRBJ2-1
d_gene: -
v_gene: TRBV5-1
abundance: few
CDR3aa: CASSLGARNEQFF
CDR3nt: TGCGCCAGCAGCTTGGGGGCCCGAAATGAGCAGTTCTTC

j_gene: TRBJ1-6
d_gene: -
v_gene: TRBV25-1
abundance: -
CDR3aa: CASSNGLGYSPLHF
CDR3nt: TGTGCCAGCAGTAACGGCCTGGGCTATTCACCCCTCCACTTT

j_gene: TRBJ1-3
d_gene: -
v_gene: TRBV4-2
abundance: -
CDR3aa: CASSPSAGNTIYF
CDR3nt: TGTGCCAGCAGCCCCTCCGCTGGAAACACCATATATTTT

j_gene: TRBJ2-7
d_gene: -
v_gene: TRBV27
abundance: few
CDR3aa: CASSLTGGEQYF
CDR3nt: TGTGCCAGCAGCCTTACTGGCGGCGAGCAGTACTTC

j_gene: TRBJ1-1
d_gene: -
v_gene: TRBV7-9
abundance: -
CDR3aa: CASSLWGRALGTEAFF
CDR3nt: TGTGCCAGCAGCTTATGGGGCAGGGCCCTTGGGACTGAAGCTTTCTTT

j_gene: TRBJ1-6
d_gene: TRBD1
v_gene: TRBV7-3
abundance: few
CDR3aa: CASSPGGGVNSPLHF
CDR3nt: TGTGCCAGCAGCCCCGGAGGGGGCGTTAATTCACCCCTCCACTTT

j_gene: TRBJ1-1
d_gene: -
v_gene: TRBV5-4
abundance: -
CDR3aa: CASSPPQGGGVNTEAFF
CDR3nt: TGTGCCAGCAGCCCCCCCCAGGGAGGTGGGGTGAACACTGAAGCTTTCTTT

j_gene: TRBJ1-6
d_gene: -
v_gene: TRBV30
abundance: few
CDR3aa: CAWSGRHGGLHF
CDR3nt: TGTGCCTGGAGTGGTCGCCACGGGGGACTCCACTTT

j_gene: TRBJ2-3
d_gene: -
v_gene: TRBV18
abundance: -
CDR3aa: CASSPSAGTDTQYF
CDR3nt: TGTGCCAGCTCACCATCGGCGGGCACAGATACGCAGTATTTT

j_gene: TRBJ2-1
d_gene: -
v_gene: TRBV9
abundance: few
CDR3aa: CASSQLGANSYNEQFF
CDR3nt: TGTGCCAGCAGCCAGCTAGGGGCTAACTCCTACAATGAGCAGTTCTTC

j_gene: TRBJ1-4
d_gene: -
v_gene: TRBV2
abundance: few
CDR3aa: CASSIVYEKLFF
CDR3nt: TGTGCCAGCAGTATCGTTTATGAAAAACTGTTTTTT